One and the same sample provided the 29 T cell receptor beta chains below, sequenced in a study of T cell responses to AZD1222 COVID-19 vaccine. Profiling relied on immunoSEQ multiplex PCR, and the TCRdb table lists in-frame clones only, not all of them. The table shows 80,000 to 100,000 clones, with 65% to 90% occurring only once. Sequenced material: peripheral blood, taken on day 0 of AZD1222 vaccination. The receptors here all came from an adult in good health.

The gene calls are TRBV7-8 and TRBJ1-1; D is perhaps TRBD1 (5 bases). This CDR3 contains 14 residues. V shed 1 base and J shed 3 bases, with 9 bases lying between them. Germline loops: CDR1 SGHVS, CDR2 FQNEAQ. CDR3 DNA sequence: TGTGCCAGCAGCTTAGGGGGCGCCGACACTGAAGCTTTCTTT. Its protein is CASSLGGADTEAFF. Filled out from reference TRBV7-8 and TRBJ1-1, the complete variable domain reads GAGVSQSPRYKVAKRGQDVALRCDPISGHVSLFWYQQALGQGPEFLTYFQNEAQLDKSGLPSDRFFAERPEGSVSTLKIQRTQQEDSAVYLCASSLGGADTEAFFGQGTRLTVV.

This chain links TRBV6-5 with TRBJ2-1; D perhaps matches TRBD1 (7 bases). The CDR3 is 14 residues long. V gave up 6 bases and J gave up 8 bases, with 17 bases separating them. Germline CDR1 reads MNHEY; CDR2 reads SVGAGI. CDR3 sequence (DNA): TGTGCCAGCAGGAAGACAGGGACTCGCGATGAGCAGTTCTTC. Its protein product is CASRKTGTRDEQFF.

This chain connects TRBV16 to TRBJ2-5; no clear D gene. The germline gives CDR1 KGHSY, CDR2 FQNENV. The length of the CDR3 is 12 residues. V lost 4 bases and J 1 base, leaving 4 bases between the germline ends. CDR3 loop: CASSPSQETQYF. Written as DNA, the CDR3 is TGTGCCAGCAGCCCAAGCCAAGAGACCCAGTACTTC.

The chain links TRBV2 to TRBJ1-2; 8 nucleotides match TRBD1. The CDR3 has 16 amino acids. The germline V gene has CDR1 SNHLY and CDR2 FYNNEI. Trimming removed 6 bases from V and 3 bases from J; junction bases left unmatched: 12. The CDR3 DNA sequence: TGTGCCAGCAGACACGACAGGGGAATACAAGACTATGGCTACACCTTC. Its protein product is CASRHDRGIQDYGYTF. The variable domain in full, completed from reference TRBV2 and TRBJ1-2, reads EPEVTQTPSHQVTQMGQEVILRCVPISNHLYFYWYRQILGQKVEFLVSFYNNEISEKSEIFDDQFSVERPDGSNFTLKIRSTKLEDSAMYFCASRHDRGIQDYGYTFGSGTRLTVV.

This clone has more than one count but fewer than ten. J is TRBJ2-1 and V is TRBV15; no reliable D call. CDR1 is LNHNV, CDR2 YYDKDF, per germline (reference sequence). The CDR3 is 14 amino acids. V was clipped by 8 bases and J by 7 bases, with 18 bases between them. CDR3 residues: CATGKSPEINEQFF. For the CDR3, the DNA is TGTGCCACCGGAAAGTCGCCGGAAATTAATGAGCAGTTCTTC.

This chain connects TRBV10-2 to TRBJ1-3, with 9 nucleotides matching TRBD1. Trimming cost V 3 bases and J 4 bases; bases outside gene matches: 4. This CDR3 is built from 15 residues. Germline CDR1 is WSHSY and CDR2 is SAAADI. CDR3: CASSDVGQGGNTIYF. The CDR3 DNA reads TGCGCCAGCAGTGACGTGGGACAGGGAGGAAACACCATATATTTT.

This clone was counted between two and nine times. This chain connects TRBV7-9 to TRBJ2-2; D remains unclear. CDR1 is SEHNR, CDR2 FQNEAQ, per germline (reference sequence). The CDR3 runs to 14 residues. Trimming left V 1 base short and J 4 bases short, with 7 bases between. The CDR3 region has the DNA TGTGCCAGCAGCTTAGAAATGGTCACCGGGGAGCTGTTTTTT. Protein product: CASSLEMVTGELFF. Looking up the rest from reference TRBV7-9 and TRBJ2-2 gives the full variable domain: DTGVSQNPRHKITKRGQNVTFRCDPISEHNRLYWYRQTLGQGPEFLTYFQNEAQLEKSRLLSDRFSAERPKGSFSTLEIQRTEQGDSAMYLCASSLEMVTGELFFGEGSRLTVL.

The CDR3 sequence: CASRSPSSYEQYF. CDR3 sequence (DNA): TGTGCCAGCAGGTCCCCGAGCTCCTACGAGCAGTACTTC. The rearrangement uses TRBV11-2 and TRBJ2-7; D remains ambiguous. Deletions cut 6 bases from V and 0 bases from J, with 9 bases between. Germline-derived CDR1 and CDR2 are SGHAT and FQNNGV. This CDR3 has 13 amino acids. Together with reference TRBV11-2 and TRBJ2-7, the CDR3 gives the full variable domain: EAGVAQSPRYKIIEKRQSVAFWCNPISGHATLYWYQQILGQGPKLLIQFQNNGVVDDSQLPKDRFSAERLKGVDSTLKIQPAKLEDSAVYLCASRSPSSYEQYFGPGTRLTVT.

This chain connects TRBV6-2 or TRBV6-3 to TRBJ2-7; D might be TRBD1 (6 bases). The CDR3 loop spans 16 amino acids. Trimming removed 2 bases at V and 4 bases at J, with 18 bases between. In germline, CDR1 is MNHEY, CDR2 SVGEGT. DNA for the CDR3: TGTGCCAGCAGTTACGACCGACAGGTTCTAATGTACGAGCAGTACTTC. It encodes CASSYDRQVLMYEQYF.

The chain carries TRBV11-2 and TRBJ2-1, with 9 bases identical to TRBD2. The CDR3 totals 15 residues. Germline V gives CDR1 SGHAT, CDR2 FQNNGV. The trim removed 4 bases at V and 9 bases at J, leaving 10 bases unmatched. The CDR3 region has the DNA TGTGCCAGCAGCTCCGCGGGAGGGCTTGTGGCTGAGCAGTTCTTC. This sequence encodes CASSSAGGLVAEQFF.

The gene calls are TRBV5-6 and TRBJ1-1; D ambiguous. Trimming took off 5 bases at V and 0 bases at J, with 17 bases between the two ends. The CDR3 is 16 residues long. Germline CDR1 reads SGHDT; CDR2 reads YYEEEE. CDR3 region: CASSTQDQRLNTEAFF. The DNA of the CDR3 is TGTGCCAGCAGTACCCAGGACCAGAGATTGAACACTGAAGCTTTCTTT.

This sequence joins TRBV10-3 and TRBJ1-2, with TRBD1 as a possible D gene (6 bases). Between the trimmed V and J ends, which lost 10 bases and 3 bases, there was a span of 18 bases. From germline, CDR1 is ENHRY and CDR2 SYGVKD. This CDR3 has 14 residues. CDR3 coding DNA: TGTGCCACTTTAGGGACATCGGGGGACTATGGCTACACCTTC. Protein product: CATLGTSGDYGYTF.

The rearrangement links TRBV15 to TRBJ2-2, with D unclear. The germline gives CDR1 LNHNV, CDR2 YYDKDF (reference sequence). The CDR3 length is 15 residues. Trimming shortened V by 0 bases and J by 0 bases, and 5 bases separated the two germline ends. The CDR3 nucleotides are TGTGCCACCAGCAGAGAACGGACGAACACCGGGGAGCTGTTTTTT. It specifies CATSRERTNTGELFF.

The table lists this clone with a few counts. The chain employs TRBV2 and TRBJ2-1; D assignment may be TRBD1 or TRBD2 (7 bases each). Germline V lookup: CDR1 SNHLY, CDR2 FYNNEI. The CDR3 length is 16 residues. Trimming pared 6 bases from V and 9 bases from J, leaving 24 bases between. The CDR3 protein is CASSQTLATQGVEQFF. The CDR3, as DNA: TGTGCCAGCAGCCAAACACTAGCGACCCAGGGGGTTGAGCAGTTCTTC. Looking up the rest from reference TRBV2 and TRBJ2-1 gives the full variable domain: EPEVTQTPSHQVTQMGQEVILRCVPISNHLYFYWYRQILGQKVEFLVSFYNNEISEKSEIFDDQFSVERPDGSNFTLKIRSTKLEDSAMYFCASSQTLATQGVEQFFGPGTRLTVL.

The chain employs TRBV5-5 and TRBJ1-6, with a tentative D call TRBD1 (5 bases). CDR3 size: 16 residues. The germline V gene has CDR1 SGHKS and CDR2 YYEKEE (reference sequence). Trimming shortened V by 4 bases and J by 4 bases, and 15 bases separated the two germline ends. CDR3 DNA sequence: TGTGCCAGCAGCCAGACTTGGGGCCCATATAATTCACCCCTCCACTTT. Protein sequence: CASSQTWGPYNSPLHF.

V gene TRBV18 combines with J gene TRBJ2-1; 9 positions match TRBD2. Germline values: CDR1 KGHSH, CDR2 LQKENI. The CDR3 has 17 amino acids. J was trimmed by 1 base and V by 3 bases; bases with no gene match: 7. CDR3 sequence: CASSPPAGGTSYNEQFF. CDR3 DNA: TGTGCCAGCTCACCTCCAGCGGGGGGTACGTCCTACAATGAGCAGTTCTTC.

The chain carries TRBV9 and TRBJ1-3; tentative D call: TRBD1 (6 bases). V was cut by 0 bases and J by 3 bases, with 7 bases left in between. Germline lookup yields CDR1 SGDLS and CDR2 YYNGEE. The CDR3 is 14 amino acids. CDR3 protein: CASSVDRDGNTIYF. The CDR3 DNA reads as TGTGCCAGCAGCGTAGACAGGGATGGAAACACCATATATTTT. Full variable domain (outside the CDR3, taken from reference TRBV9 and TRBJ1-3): DSGVTQTPKHLITATGQRVTLRCSPRSGDLSVYWYQQSLDQGLQFLIQYYNGEERAKGNILERFSAQQFPDLHSELNLSSLELGDSALYFCASSVDRDGNTIYFGEGSWLTVV.

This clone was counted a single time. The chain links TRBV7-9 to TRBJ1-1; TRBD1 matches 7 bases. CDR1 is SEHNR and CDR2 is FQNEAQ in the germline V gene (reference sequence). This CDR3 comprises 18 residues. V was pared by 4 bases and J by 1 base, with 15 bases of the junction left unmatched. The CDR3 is CASSSTGTPSTANTEAFF. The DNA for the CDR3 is TGTGCCAGCAGCTCGACAGGGACCCCAAGTACGGCGAACACTGAAGCTTTCTTT. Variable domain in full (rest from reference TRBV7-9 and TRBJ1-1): DTGVSQNPRHKITKRGQNVTFRCDPISEHNRLYWYRQTLGQGPEFLTYFQNEAQLEKSRLLSDRFSAERPKGSFSTLEIQRTEQGDSAMYLCASSSTGTPSTANTEAFFGQGTRLTVV.

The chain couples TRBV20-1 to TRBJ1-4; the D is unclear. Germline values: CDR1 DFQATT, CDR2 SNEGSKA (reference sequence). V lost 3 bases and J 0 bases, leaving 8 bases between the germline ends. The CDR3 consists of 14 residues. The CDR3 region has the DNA TGCAGTGCTAGTGGCGGCGCAACTAATGAAAAACTGTTTTTT. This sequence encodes CSASGGATNEKLFF.

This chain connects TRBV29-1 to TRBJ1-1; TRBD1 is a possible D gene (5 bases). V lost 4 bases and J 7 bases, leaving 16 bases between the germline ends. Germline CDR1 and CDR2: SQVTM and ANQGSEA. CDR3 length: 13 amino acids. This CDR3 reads CSVVRGRGNEAFF. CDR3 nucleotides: TGCAGCGTTGTAAGGGGACGAGGGAATGAAGCTTTCTTT.

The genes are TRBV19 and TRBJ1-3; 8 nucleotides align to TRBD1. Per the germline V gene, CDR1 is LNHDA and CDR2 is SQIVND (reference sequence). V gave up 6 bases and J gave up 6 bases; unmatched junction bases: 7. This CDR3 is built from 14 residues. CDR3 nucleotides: TGTGCCAGTAGCCAGACAGGGGCAGAAAACACCATATATTTT. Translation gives CASSQTGAENTIYF.

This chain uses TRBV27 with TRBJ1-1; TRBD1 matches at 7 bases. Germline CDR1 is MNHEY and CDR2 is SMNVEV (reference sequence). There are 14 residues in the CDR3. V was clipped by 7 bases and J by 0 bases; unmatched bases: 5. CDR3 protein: CASIRGGLNTEAFF. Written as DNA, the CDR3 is TGTGCCAGCATACGAGGGGGCCTGAACACTGAAGCTTTCTTT.

The CDR3 sequence is CASSTGSNSGDTQYF. CDR3 sequence (DNA): TGTGCCAGTAGTACCGGCTCCAATTCTGGGGATACGCAGTATTTT. The V call is TRBV19, the J call TRBJ2-3; no reliable D call. Germline V gene sequence: CDR1 LNHDA, CDR2 SQIVND (reference sequence). The CDR3 has 15 residues. V was shortened by 4 bases and J by 6 bases, with 17 bases between the two germline ends.

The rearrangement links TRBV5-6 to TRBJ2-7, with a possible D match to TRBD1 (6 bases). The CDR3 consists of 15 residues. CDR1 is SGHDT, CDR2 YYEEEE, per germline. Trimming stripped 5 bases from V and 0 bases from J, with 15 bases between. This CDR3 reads CASSGDNHPSYEQYF. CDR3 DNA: TGTGCCAGCAGTGGGGACAACCACCCCTCCTACGAGCAGTACTTC.

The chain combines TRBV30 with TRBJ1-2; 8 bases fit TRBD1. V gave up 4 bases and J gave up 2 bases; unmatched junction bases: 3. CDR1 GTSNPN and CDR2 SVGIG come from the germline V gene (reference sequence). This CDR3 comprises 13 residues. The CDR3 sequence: CAWIWTGNYGYTF. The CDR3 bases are TGTGCCTGGATTTGGACAGGGAACTATGGCTACACCTTC.

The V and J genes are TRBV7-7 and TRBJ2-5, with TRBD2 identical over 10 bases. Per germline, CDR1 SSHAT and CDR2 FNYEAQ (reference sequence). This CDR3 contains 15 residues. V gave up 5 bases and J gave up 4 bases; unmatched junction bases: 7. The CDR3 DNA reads TGTGCCAGCAGCCTAACTAGCGGGGTAGCAGAGACCCAGTACTTC. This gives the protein CASSLTSGVAETQYF.

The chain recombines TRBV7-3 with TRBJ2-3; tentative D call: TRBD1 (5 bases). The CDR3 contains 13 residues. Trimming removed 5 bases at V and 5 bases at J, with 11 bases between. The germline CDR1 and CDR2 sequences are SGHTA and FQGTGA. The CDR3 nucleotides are TGTGCCAGCAGCCCCAGTACAGGAGATACGCAGTATTTT. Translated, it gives CASSPSTGDTQYF.

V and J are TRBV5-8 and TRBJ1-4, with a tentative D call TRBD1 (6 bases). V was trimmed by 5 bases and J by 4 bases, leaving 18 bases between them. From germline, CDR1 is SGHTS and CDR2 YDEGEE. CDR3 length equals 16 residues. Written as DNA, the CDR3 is TGTGCCAGCAGTTGGGGGCTCCTTCCCAGTAATGAAAAACTGTTTTTT. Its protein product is CASSWGLLPSNEKLFF.

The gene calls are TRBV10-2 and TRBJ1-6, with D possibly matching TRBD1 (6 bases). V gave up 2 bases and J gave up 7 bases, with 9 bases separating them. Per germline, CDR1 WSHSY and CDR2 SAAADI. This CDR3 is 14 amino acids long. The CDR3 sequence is CASSEVTGNSPLHF. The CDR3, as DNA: TGCGCCAGCAGTGAGGTGACAGGCAATTCACCCCTCCACTTT.